The 25 T cell receptor beta chains in this list originate from one sample, sequenced in a study of molecular identifiers for immune sequencing clone quantification. From the PCR reads, TCRdb called clonotypes with MiXCR, one entry per CDR3 protein. This table holds approximately 97,000 distinct CDR3 sequences, about 24% found once. Material: naive CD8+ T cells from blood, with Jurkat cell RNA spiked in. Subset meaning: FACS-sorted CD8+CD4-CCR7+CD45RA+ naive T cells. These receptors were taken from a human donor in good health. Some libraries in this study had Jurkat cell RNA spiked in.

The gene calls are TRBV5-1 and TRBJ2-3; the D is unclear. The V and J ends lost 5 bases and 3 bases respectively, with 13 bases between them. This CDR3 has 14 residues. Germline CDR1 reads SGHRS; CDR2 reads YFSETQ. CDR3 nucleotides: TGCGCCAGCAGGCGAGAACTGAAAACAGATACGCAGTATTTT. This gives the protein CASRRELKTDTQYF. The variable domain in full, completed from reference TRBV5-1 and TRBJ2-3, reads KAGVTQTPRYLIKTRGQQVTLSCSPISGHRSVSWYQQTPGQGLQFLFEYFSETQRNKGNFPGRFSGRQFSNSRSEMNVSTLELGDSALYLCASRRELKTDTQYFGPGTRLTVL.

This clonotype was seen only a few times. J is TRBJ2-7 and V is TRBV20-1, with a weak D call TRBD1 (5 bases). Germline lookup yields CDR1 DFQATT and CDR2 SNEGSKA (reference sequence). The CDR3 is 14 amino acids. Trimming took off 5 bases at V and 0 bases at J, with 14 bases between the two ends. CDR3 DNA: TGCAGTGCTCTGACAGTGGGGATCTCCTACGAGCAGTACTTC. Translated, it gives CSALTVGISYEQYF.

The rearrangement links TRBV3-1 to TRBJ2-5; TRBD1 matches at 8 bases. Germline V gives CDR1 LGHDT, CDR2 YNNKEL (reference sequence). After removal of 2 bases from V and 3 bases from J, the junction contained 5 bases not matched to a gene. The CDR3 runs to 15 residues. CDR3 amino acids: CASSQHGQGKETQYF. In DNA, the CDR3 is TGTGCCAGCAGCCAACACGGACAGGGTAAAGAGACCCAGTACTTC.

Remarks on this clonotype: A read error may explain this, as a much larger clone is one base away. The V gene is TRBV19, the J gene TRBJ1-5; TRBD1 might be the D (6 bases). There are 15 residues in the CDR3. Germline V lookup: CDR1 LNHDA, CDR2 SQIVND (reference sequence). CDR3 sequence: CASMLGTLSNQPRHF. The DNA for the CDR3 is TGTGCCAGTATGCTCGGGACACTAAGCAATCAGCCCCGGCATTTT.

V and J are TRBV4-3 and TRBJ2-7; D may correspond to TRBD1 or TRBD2 (5 bases each). The V end lost 0 bases, the J end lost 1 base, and 13 bases lay between the germline ends. Germline CDR1 is LGHNA and CDR2 is YSLEER. The CDR3 has 16 residues. CDR3 DNA: TGCGCCAGCAGCCAAGACCCCGGGACGTCTTCCTACGAGCAGTACTTC. Translated, it gives CASSQDPGTSSYEQYF.

This clonotype has a handful of counts. A much larger clonotype is one base distant, so this may be a read error. J is TRBJ2-1 and V is TRBV4-1; D may match TRBD1 or TRBD2 (5 bases each). Germline V gene data show CDR1 as MGHRA and CDR2 as YSYEKL. The CDR3 spans 16 residues. The CDR3 DNA sequence: TGCGCCGGCAGCCCCCTGACAGCCTCGGGATACAATGAGCAGTTCTTC. Translation gives CAGSPLTASGYNEQFF.

This clonotype was seen many times. This chain connects TRBV30 to TRBJ2-3; D may be TRBD1 or TRBD2 (5 bases each). The V end was cut by 5 bases, the J end by 1 base, with 13 bases between. The germline gives CDR1 GTSNPN, CDR2 SVGIG (reference sequence). This CDR3 region has 14 residues. The CDR3: CAWGTGAGTDTQYF. CDR3 coding DNA: TGTGCCTGGGGTACCGGGGCTGGCACAGATACGCAGTATTTT.

The table lists this clonotype with many counts. The genes are TRBV5-1 and TRBJ1-1, with TRBD1 matching over 9 bases. V shed 4 bases and J 7 bases; nucleotides not matched to a gene: 8. CDR3 length: 14 residues. CDR1 and CDR2 (germline): SGHRS, YFSETQ. CDR3 DNA: TGCGCCAGCAGCGGCGGACAGGGGACGAGTGAAGCTTTCTTT. It specifies CASSGGQGTSEAFF.

As concerns this clonotype: A much larger clonotype is one base distant, so this may be a read error. The CDR3 does not end in the conserved phenylalanine or tryptophan, so this is likely a read error. V gene TRBV30 combines with J gene TRBJ1-5; the D gene is possibly TRBD1 (6 bases). CDR1 GTSNPN and CDR2 SVGIG come from the germline V gene (reference sequence). This CDR3 spans 14 amino acids. Trimming cost V 2 bases and J 1 base, with 9 bases left between them. CDR3 nucleotide sequence: TGTGCCTGGAGTATACAGGGAAGCAATCAGCCCCAGCATTCT. Its protein is CAWSIQGSNQPQHS.

As for this clonotype: A much larger clone lies a single base off, so this may be a read error. The chain links TRBV9 to TRBJ2-7, with TRBD2 matching 13 bases. CDR3 length: 16 amino acids. V lost 0 bases and J lost 2; bases outside the gene matches: 2. Germline V CDR1 and CDR2: SGDLS, YYNGEE. CDR3 protein: CASSVGTSGGPYEQYF. The DNA for the CDR3 is TGTGCCAGCAGCGTAGGGACTAGCGGGGGACCCTACGAGCAGTACTTC.

This clonotype was picked up many times. The chain uses TRBV7-6 and TRBJ1-1, with TRBD1 matching over 9 bases. V shed 5 bases, J shed 3 bases, and the junction held 4 bases outside the gene matches. There are 14 residues in the CDR3. Germline V gene data show CDR1 as SGHVS and CDR2 as FNYEAQ. The CDR3 DNA follows: TGTGCCAGCAGCCGCCGGGACAGGGACACTGAAGCTTTCTTT. As protein: CASSRRDRDTEAFF.

This clonotype was observed at least ten times. The gene calls are TRBV25-1 and TRBJ1-1; the match to TRBD1 covers 10 bases. Germline loops: CDR1 MGHDK, CDR2 SYGVNS. This CDR3 has 13 residues. V lost 3 bases, J lost 5 bases, and 0 bases stayed unmatched. The CDR3 protein is CASSEGQGTEAFF. In DNA form, the CDR3 reads TGTGCCAGCAGTGAGGGACAGGGGACTGAAGCTTTCTTT. Drawing the rest from reference TRBV25-1 and TRBJ1-1, the complete variable domain is EADIYQTPRYLVIGTGKKITLECSQTMGHDKMYWYQQDPGMELHLIHYSYGVNSTEKGDLSSESTVSRIRTEHFPLTLESARPSHTSQYLCASSEGQGTEAFFGQGTRLTVV.

At least ten counts were recorded for this clonotype. The chain carries TRBV6-6 and TRBJ2-4; D ambiguous. CDR1 is MNHNY and CDR2 is SVGAGI in the germline V gene (reference sequence). Deletions cut 5 bases from V and 6 bases from J, with 17 bases between. The CDR3 has 15 amino acids. The DNA for the CDR3 is TGTGCCAGCAGTCCCGTGCGAGGAAAAATAAACATTCAGTACTTC. Translated: CASSPVRGKINIQYF.

About this clonotype: This may be a read error, as it is one base from a much larger clone. The CDR3 protein is CASSLVGSEKLLF. CDR3 DNA: TGCGCCAGCAGCTTGGTTGGCTCCGAAAAACTGCTTTTT. V gene TRBV5-1 combines with J gene TRBJ1-4, with no clear D. This CDR3 has 13 amino acids. The germline CDR1 and CDR2 sequences are SGHRS and YFSETQ. The complete variable domain, with remaining parts taken from reference TRBV5-1 and TRBJ1-4, reads KAGVTQTPRYLIKTRGQQVTLSCSPISGHRSVSWYQQTPGQGLQFLFEYFSETQRNKGNFPGRFSGRQFSNSRSEMNVSTLELGDSALYLCASSLVGSEKLLFGSGTQLSVL.

Worth noting for this clonotype: A read error may be the cause here, since a much bigger clone is one base away. The chain recombines TRBV27 with TRBJ2-7, with 8 bases identical to TRBD1. The CDR3 contains 14 residues. Germline V lookup: CDR1 MNHEY, CDR2 SMNVEV (reference sequence). The CDR3: CASSWGTGSYAQYF. In nucleotides, the CDR3 is TGTGCCAGCAGTTGGGGGACAGGAAGCTACGCGCAGTACTTC.

This clonotype occurred many times. This sequence joins TRBV6-5 and TRBJ1-1, with D possibly TRBD1 on 6 matching bases. Trimming cost V 3 bases and J 4 bases, with 12 bases left between them. This CDR3 has 14 residues. The V gene's germline CDR1 is MNHEY and CDR2 SVGAGI. The CDR3: CASSYDTGTTEAFF. CDR3 bases: TGTGCCAGCAGTTATGATACAGGGACCACTGAAGCTTTCTTT.

This chain joins TRBV12-3 or TRBV12-4 and TRBJ2-1; D possibly corresponds to TRBD2 (6 bases). Deletions cut 8 bases from V and 7 bases from J, with 18 bases between. The CDR3 runs to 14 residues. The CDR3 sequence is CASVPGTVLNEQFF. The CDR3 DNA is TGTGCCAGCGTGCCTGGGACTGTGTTAAATGAGCAGTTCTTC.

J is TRBJ2-7 and V is TRBV18, with 12 nucleotides matching TRBD2. CDR3 size: 15 residues. The V segment lost 3 bases and the J segment 3 bases; nucleotides outside the gene matches: 3. The germline V gene encodes CDR1 KGHSH and CDR2 LQKENI. The CDR3 DNA reads TGTGCCAGCTCACCGATGACTAGCGGGGGCTACGAGCAGTACTTC. Translation: CASSPMTSGGYEQYF.

This clonotype showed up just a few times. A read error is possible here, since a much larger clone lies one base away. The gene calls are TRBV5-1 and TRBJ1-1; D remains unclear. The CDR3 is 12 amino acids. The V gene's germline CDR1 is SGHRS and CDR2 YFSETQ. V was trimmed by 8 bases and J by 4 bases, leaving 12 bases between them. CDR3 nucleotides: TGCGCCAGTATACACGAGATCACTGAAGCTTTCTTT. It is translated as CASIHEITEAFF.

The chain uses TRBV5-4 and TRBJ1-4, with D unresolved. Per germline, CDR1 SGHNT and CDR2 YYREEE (reference sequence). The CDR3 runs 15 residues. The V end was cut by 4 bases, the J end by 6 bases, with 16 bases between. CDR3: CASSLWGGADEKLFF. The CDR3 region has the DNA TGTGCCAGCAGCCTCTGGGGAGGAGCGGATGAAAAACTGTTTTTT.

This clonotype was detected many times. The chain carries TRBV14 and TRBJ2-7; D might be TRBD2 (6 bases). Trimming stripped 4 bases from V and 6 bases from J, with 16 bases between. This CDR3 contains 14 residues. The germline V gene encodes CDR1 SGHDN and CDR2 FVKESK. This chain's CDR3 is CASSPPGLAREQYF. CDR3 nucleotides: TGTGCCAGCAGCCCCCCGGGACTTGCTCGCGAGCAGTACTTC. Full variable domain (outside the CDR3, taken from reference TRBV14 and TRBJ2-7): EAGVTQFPSHSVIEKGQTVTLRCDPISGHDNLYWYRRVMGKEIKFLLHFVKESKQDESGMPNNRFLAERTGGTYSTLKVQPAELEDSGVYFCASSPPGLAREQYFGPGTRLTVT.

Points on this clonotype: A much larger clone sits a single nucleotide away, making a read error possible. V usage is TRBV9 and J usage is TRBJ2-3, with TRBD2 matching 11 bases. Germline V gives CDR1 SGDLS, CDR2 YYNGEE. The J segment lost 0 bases and the V segment lost 3 bases, leaving 9 bases of the junction unmatched. The CDR3 is made up of 18 amino acids. CDR3 sequence: CASSELSGGGRSTDTQYF. DNA of the CDR3: TGTGCCAGCAGCGAACTTAGCGGGGGGGGCCGTAGCACAGATACGCAGTATTTT.

This clonotype was observed at least ten times. V is TRBV27 and J is TRBJ2-6, with D uncertain. There are 14 residues in the CDR3. V lost 5 bases, J lost 4 bases, and 9 bases lay in between. Germline CDR1 is MNHEY and CDR2 is SMNVEV (reference sequence). This chain's CDR3 is CASSVLLGANVLTF. The CDR3 DNA reads TGTGCCAGCAGTGTATTATTAGGGGCCAACGTCCTGACTTTC.

This clonotype was picked up many times. The chain employs TRBV20-1 and TRBJ2-7; 9 nucleotides align to TRBD1. In germline, CDR1 is DFQATT, CDR2 SNEGSKA (reference sequence). This CDR3 region has 15 residues. Trimming at V came to 3 bases and at J to 4 bases, leaving 10 bases not matched to a gene. The CDR3 coding sequence is TGCAGTGCTAGCGAACCGGGACAGGGTCGTTACGAGCAGTACTTC. Its protein is CSASEPGQGRYEQYF.

The chain has TRBV2 and TRBJ2-2; 9 bases line up with TRBD2. The CDR3 is 13 residues long. The V segment lost 9 bases and the J segment 6 bases; nucleotides outside the gene matches: 5. Germline CDR1 SNHLY, CDR2 FYNNEI. CDR3 nucleotides: TGTGCCAGGGGGACTAGCTCGTCCGGGGAGCTGTTTTTT. This codes for CARGTSSSGELFF.